A selection of T cell receptor beta chains follows, all from one sample in a study of graft-versus-host responses after intestinal transplantation. The protocol was immunoSEQ multiplex PCR, while the TCRdb copy is restricted to in-frame clones and leaves out a portion. This sample has over 80,000 clones, with 91% found just once. Which antigens these TCRs recognize remains unknown. The source was unstimulated CD4+ T cells sorted from spleen or lymph node cells, collected before transplant. The receptor source for this set is a human donor who was the organ donor for an intestinal transplant. Each CDR3 is given with its conserved first and last residue. Fields, in order: CDR3 length, V gene, CDR3 protein.

14	TRBV2	CASRLEGWLNTIYF
16	TRBV18	CASSRDFGGTSYEQYF
13	TRBV28	CASSLTDYTEAFF
19	TRBV10-3	CAISEDPWGTMLNTGELFF
12	TRBV29-1	CSVDRGQETQYF
14	TRBV4-1	CASSQAGTDYGYTF
15	TRBV19	CASSMSSTGEREQYF
15	TRBV28	CASSLRTLSTGELFF
12	TRBV28	CASTTGSYGYTF
15	TRBV7-3	CASSPTGVNTETQYF
14	TRBV18	CASSPLNPNTEAFF
15	TRBV18	CASSQGQGLNTEAFF
14	TRBV7-2	CASSLFGGVEKLFF
14	TRBV2	CASSERRGGYGYTF
16	TRBV10-3	CAISEGVAGGGHTQYF
16	TRBV5-6	CASSRRQGLDTDTQYF
13	TRBV27	CASNPGQGAEQYF
15	TRBV6-5	CASSYHPQLNTEAFF
15	TRBV19	CASSPPGSGNQPQHF
16	TRBV11-2	CATLPGRGQGPYEQYF
17	TRBV5-1	CASSFLSGGTNTGELFF
14	TRBV27	CASSAGTTVAEAFF
16	TRBV15	CATSRGGTGLSETQYF
15	TRBV7-2	CASSLQSGGFTEAFF
15	TRBV19	CASSIRGDSNSPLHF
14	TRBV4-3	CASSQAGGVETQYF
13	TRBV18	CASSPGQNTEAFF
15	TRBV7-3	CASSLSGLYNSPLHF
23	TRBV27	CAGSLSRSRGILAGGRGTDTQYF
15	TRBV18	CASSPINRGNQPQHF
13	TRBV11-2	CASSGGRQETQYF
18	TRBV19	CASSPRVTRDRSSYEQYF
18	TRBV9	CASSVAPNSGAGGNIQYF
14	TRBV23-1	CASSPCENTDTQYF
13	TRBV9	CASSLTSGYGYTF
13	TRBV7-2	CASSWTVNTEAFF
14	TRBV11-1	CASSLRDRANEQFF
15	TRBV5-6	CASRGTGILGNEQFF
17	TRBV5-6	CASSLGKGIRRDTEAFF
15	TRBV19	CASKLNAGARETQYF
13	TRBV2	CASSAGENTEAFF
14	TRBV29-1	CSVAQGKNQETQYF
15	TRBV5-1	CASSSGTGPITEAFF
14	TRBV19	CASSMRQGGSPLHF
13	TRBV4-2	CASSQVTSYGYTF
12	TRBV18	CASSQAVGEQFF
14	TRBV7-9	CASSSQASVEKLFF
12	TRBV2	CASNPTGGPKFF
15	TRBV5-5	CASSAETGHNQPQHF
13	TRBV6-6	CATTGGVRDTIYF
14	TRBV28	CASSLGGASYEQYF
15	TRBV9	CASSVGEQVNQPQHF
14	TRBV7-2	CASSPTGGHQPQHF